This entry features one TCR beta chain sequence. The sample comes from a study of blood T cell repertoires in COVID-19. About the research overall: T cells, B-cell-depleted T cells, or PBMCs provided the cDNA or gDNA that served as material.

TCRdb keeps only in-frame clones here, not all; method: immunoSEQ multiplex PCR. This sample carries about 140,000 clones, about four fifths of them seen once, and the ten largest clones take roughly 3.5%. CDR1 is SGHRS, CDR2 YFSETQ, per germline. The CDR3 extends over 16 amino acids. The V gene lost 2 bases and the J gene lost 1 base, with 15 bases spanning the gap. This chain links TRBV5-1 with TRBJ1-1; a possible D gene is TRBD1 (5 bases). The specimen was PBMCs or T cells enriched from blood (not recorded which). This sequence originates from a woman in her 50s with acute COVID-19. CDR3 bases: TGCGCCAGCAGCTTACTCAGAACGACAGCGAACACTGAAGCTTTCTTT. Translation gives CASSLLRTTANTEAFF.